This T cell receptor beta chain was found in a study of cytomegalovirus exposure and HLA in healthy donors. Study-wide background: Of the donors genotyped, about 390 in all, about 80% fell in the Caucasian-associated ancestry cluster. General study results and limits: Researchers reported in a later analysis that a missense DCLRE1C variant was tied to TCR beta V- and J-gene trimming.

Remarks on this clone: The antigen is not known.

The CDR3 sequence is 17 residues long. Germline assignment: CDR1 MNHEY and CDR2 SMNVEV (reference sequence). The V gene end was trimmed by 3 bases and the J gene end by 3 bases; junction bases not matched to a gene: 10. Primers included in the PCR were 60 Vbeta and 13 Jbeta primers. Here immunoSEQ multiplex PCR was the method, and the copy in TCRdb shows in-frame clones only, minus some. The sample has about 140,000 clones, around 82% seen once. The sequenced sample consisted of PBMCs. This receptor was obtained from a man between 45 and 60 years old in good health and CMV-seronegative. The chain has TRBV27 and TRBJ2-3; 9 bases fit TRBD2. The chain's CDR3 is CASSFSVGRGGTDTQYF. CDR3 in DNA: TGTGCCAGCAGTTTCTCCGTGGGGCGGGGGGGGACAGATACGCAGTATTTT.